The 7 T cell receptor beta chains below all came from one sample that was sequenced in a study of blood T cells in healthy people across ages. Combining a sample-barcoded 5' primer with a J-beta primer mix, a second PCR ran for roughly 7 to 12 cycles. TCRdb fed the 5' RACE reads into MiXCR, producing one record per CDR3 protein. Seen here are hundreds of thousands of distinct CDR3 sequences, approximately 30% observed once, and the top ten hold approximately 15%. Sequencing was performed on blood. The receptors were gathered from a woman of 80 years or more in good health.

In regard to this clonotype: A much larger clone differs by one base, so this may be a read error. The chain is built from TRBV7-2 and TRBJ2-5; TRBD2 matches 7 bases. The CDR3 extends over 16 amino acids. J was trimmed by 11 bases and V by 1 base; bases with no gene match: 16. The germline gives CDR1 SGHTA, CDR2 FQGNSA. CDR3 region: CASSLGERGGFNEQYF. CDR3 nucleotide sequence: TGTGCCAGCAGCTTAGGAGAGCGGGGCGGCTTTAATGAGCAGTACTTC.

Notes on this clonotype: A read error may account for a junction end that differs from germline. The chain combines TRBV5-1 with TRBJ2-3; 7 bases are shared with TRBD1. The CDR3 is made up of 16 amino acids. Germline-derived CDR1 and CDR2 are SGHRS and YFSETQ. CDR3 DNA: TGCGTCAGCAGCCATTGGGACAGAAGGGTAACAGATACGCAGTATTTT. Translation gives CVSSHWDRRVTDTQYF.

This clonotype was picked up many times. CDR3 bases: TGCGCCAGCAGCCAAGGTCCGGGGGGGGCTGGGGCCAACGTCCTGACTTTC. This gives the protein CASSQGPGGAGANVLTF. V usage is TRBV4-1 and J usage is TRBJ2-6; TRBD2 matches 8 bases. CDR1 is MGHRA and CDR2 is YSYEKL in the germline V gene. Trimming removed 1 base from V and 2 bases from J; junction bases left unmatched: 4. CDR3 size: 17 residues.

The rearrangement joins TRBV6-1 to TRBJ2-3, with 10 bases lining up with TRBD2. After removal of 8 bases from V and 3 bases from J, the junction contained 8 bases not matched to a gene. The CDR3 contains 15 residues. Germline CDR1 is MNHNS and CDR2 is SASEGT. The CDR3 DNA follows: TGTGCCAGCGGGAGTAGCGGGAGGATAACAGATACGCAGTATTTT. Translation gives CASGSSGRITDTQYF.

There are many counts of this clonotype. CDR3 sequence: CASSLEGALYGYTF. CDR3 coding DNA: TGTGCCAGCAGCTTAGAGGGGGCGCTTTATGGCTACACCTTC. The rearrangement uses TRBV7-9 and TRBJ1-2; TRBD1 agrees at 7 bases. The CDR3 is made up of 14 amino acids. CDR1 is SEHNR, CDR2 FQNEAQ, per germline (reference sequence). V gave up 1 base and J gave up 5 bases; unmatched junction bases: 4.

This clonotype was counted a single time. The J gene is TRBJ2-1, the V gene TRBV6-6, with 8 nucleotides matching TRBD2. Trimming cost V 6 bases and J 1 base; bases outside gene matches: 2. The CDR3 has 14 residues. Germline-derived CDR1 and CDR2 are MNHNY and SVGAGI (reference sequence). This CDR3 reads CASRTGGSYNEQFF. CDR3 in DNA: TGTGCCAGCAGGACGGGGGGGTCCTACAATGAGCAGTTCTTC.

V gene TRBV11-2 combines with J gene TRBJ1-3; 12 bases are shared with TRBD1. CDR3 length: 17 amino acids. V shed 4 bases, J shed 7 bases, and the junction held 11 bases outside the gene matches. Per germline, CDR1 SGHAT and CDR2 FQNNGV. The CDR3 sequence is CASSSQGQGAFQNTIYF. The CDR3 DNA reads TGTGCCAGCAGCTCCCAGGGACAGGGGGCTTTTCAGAACACCATATATTTT.